This entry features one T cell receptor beta chain sequence. The antigen is unknown. Within the CD8+ T cell compartment, naive cells were CD45RO-CCR7+CD27+CD95-. This specimen comes from a study of CXCR3-negative and CXCR3-positive naive CD8 T cells. Study results and limitations: Both of the naive subsets showed about the same high diversity, but memory CD8+ cells had much less.

With UMI labels, 5' RACE was used to prepare the TRB cDNA libraries. From its re-call of the 5' RACE reads, TCRdb lists each CDR3 protein once, without DNA. The sample totals 50,000 to 75,000 distinct CDR3 sequences. Germline CDR1 MDHEN, CDR2 SYDVKM. The CDR3 contains 17 residues. This receptor was taken from a human donor in good health. Some clones in this sample may be carry-over from other donors' samples. The rearrangement joins TRBV28 to TRBJ2-1; TCRdb's D call, TRBD1, is unchecked because there is no DNA. The sequenced sample was naive CXCR3- CD8+ T cells from blood. This sample's subset: CD45RO-CCR7+CD27+CD95- naive CD8+ T cells lacking CXCR3 (TNR3-). CDR3 in amino acids: CASSARRGHPSLYEQFF.